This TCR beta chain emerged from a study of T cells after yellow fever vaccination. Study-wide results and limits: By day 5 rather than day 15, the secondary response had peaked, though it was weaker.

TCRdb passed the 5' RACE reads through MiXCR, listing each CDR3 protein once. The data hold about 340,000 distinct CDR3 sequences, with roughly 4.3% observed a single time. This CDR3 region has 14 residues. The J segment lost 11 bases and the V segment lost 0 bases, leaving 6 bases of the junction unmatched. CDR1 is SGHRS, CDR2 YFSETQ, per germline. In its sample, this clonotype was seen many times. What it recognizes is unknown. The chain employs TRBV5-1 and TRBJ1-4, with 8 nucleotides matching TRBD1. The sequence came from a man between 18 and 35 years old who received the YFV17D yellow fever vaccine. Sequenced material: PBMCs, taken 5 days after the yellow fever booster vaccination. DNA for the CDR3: TGCGCCAGCAGCTTGGCGACAGGGGATGGGAAACTGTTTTTT. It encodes CASSLATGDGKLFF.